This TCR beta chain was recorded in a study of blood T cell repertoires in COVID-19. Original processing methods: From reference gene primer amplification, estimates of nucleated cell counts were derived. This table comes from immunoSEQ multiplex PCR, and its TCRdb copy is limited to in-frame clones, with some not included. V, J and clone size derive from that table, while D and trimming were established from the DNA sequence. Found here are under 300,000 clones, around 86% of them singletons; the top ten hold 9% to 15%. The CDR3 contains 13 residues. V shed 4 bases, J shed 6 bases, and the junction held 3 bases outside the gene matches. Germline V lookup: CDR1 SNHLY, CDR2 FYNNEI.

The chain employs TRBV2 and TRBJ2-1; 7 nucleotides match TRBD1. This sequence originates from a man of 80 years or more with acute or convalescent COVID-19. Sequences were obtained from peripheral blood. The CDR3 sequence: CASSGGQVNEQFF. CDR3 nucleotide sequence: TGTGCCAGCAGTGGCGGACAGGTCAATGAGCAGTTCTTC.